Included here is one T cell receptor (beta chain) sequence, with context. The antigen is unknown. This sample is drawn from a study of identical twins. A universal primer binding site was introduced by template switching. The final cDNA contained unique molecular identifiers. TCRdb re-derived calls from the 5' RACE reads in MiXCR, one entry per CDR3 protein. The table lists hundreds of thousands of distinct CDR3 sequences, approximately 6.1% of them singletons. Overall study findings and caveats: Its conclusions, products of cross-sectional statistical analysis, did not come from following the same donors.

The CDR3 has 17 residues. V trimming: 0 bases; J trimming: 5 bases; junction bases outside the gene matches: 8. Germline loops: CDR1 KGHDR, CDR2 SFDVKD. Sequenced: naive T cells sorted from blood. The chain links TRBV24-1 to TRBJ2-1; 8 bases fit TRBD2. This TCR was sampled from a young man in good health. CDR3 sequence reads: CATSDLPGTREDNEQFF. In DNA, the CDR3 is TGTGCCACCAGTGATTTGCCGGGGACTAGGGAGGACAATGAGCAGTTCTTC.